These 10 T cell receptor beta chains share one sample of origin, sequenced in a study of blood T cell repertoires in COVID-19. The protocol was immunoSEQ multiplex PCR, while the TCRdb copy is restricted to in-frame clones and leaves out a portion. The table lists some 82,000 clones, 90% to 95% of them singletons. The sample was peripheral blood. Receptor source: a woman aged 50 to 60 in a cohort sampled during active COVID-19.

The rearrangement joins TRBV19 to TRBJ1-5; TRBD1 matches at 9 bases. CDR3 size: 19 residues. J gave up 1 base and V 3 bases, and 13 bases lay outside the gene matches. CDR1 is LNHDA, CDR2 SQIVND, per germline (reference sequence). As DNA, the CDR3 is TGTGCCAGTAGTATTGGTCTAGGACAGGGGCTGCTGAGCAATCAGCCCCAGCATTTT. Encoded protein: CASSIGLGQGLLSNQPQHF. Combining the CDR3 with reference TRBV19 and TRBJ1-5 gives the whole variable domain DGGITQSPKYLFRKEGQNVTLSCEQNLNHDAMYWYRQDPGQGLRLIYYSQIVNDFQKGDIAEGYSVSREKKESFPLTVTSAQKNPTAFYLCASSIGLGQGLLSNQPQHFGDGTRLSIL.

The CDR3 DNA reads as TGTGCCACCAGTGACCCACAGGCGCGGCCCACAGATACGCAGTATTTT. Translating it yields CATSDPQARPTDTQYF. This chain uses TRBV24-1 with TRBJ2-3; D possibly corresponds to TRBD1 (5 bases). The CDR3 sequence is 16 residues long. Germline V gives CDR1 KGHDR, CDR2 SFDVKD. Between the trimmed V and J ends, which lost 4 bases and 2 bases, there was a span of 15 bases.

This CDR3 reads CASSLLRSEQYF. CDR3 nucleotides: TGTGCCAGCAGCTTGTTGAGGAGCGAGCAGTACTTC. The chain carries TRBV5-5 and TRBJ2-7; D not certain. With 1 base removed from V and 6 bases from J, the gap between germline ends came to 8 bases. Germline CDR1 and CDR2: SGHKS and YYEKEE (reference sequence). The CDR3 is made up of 12 amino acids.

CDR3 nucleotides: TGTGCCAGCAGCCATAGCCAGGGGACAGGGGGCGGTGAGACCCAGTACTTC. Translated, it gives CASSHSQGTGGGETQYF. The chain couples TRBV3-1 (or the pseudogene TRBV3-2) to TRBJ2-5, with TRBD1 matching 12 bases. CDR1 and CDR2 (germline): LGHDT, YNNKEL (reference sequence). The CDR3 has 17 amino acids. V shed 3 bases and J 5 bases; nucleotides not matched to a gene: 10.

Remarks on this clone: At one end the junction does not follow the germline gene, possibly because of a read error. The V call is TRBV7-7, the J call TRBJ2-1; maybe TRBD2 (5 bases). This CDR3 has 15 amino acids. CDR1 SSHAT and CDR2 FNYEAQ come from the germline V gene (reference sequence). The CDR3 DNA reads as TGTGCTAGCAGCTTAGCGAGCGGACCTTCCAGGGAGCAGTTCTTC. As protein: CASSLASGPSREQFF.

This chain joins TRBV5-1 and TRBJ1-4; 9 nucleotides line up with TRBD1. Unmatched junction bases numbered 5, after V lost 5 bases and J lost 0 bases. The CDR3 runs 16 residues. In germline, CDR1 is SGHRS, CDR2 YFSETQ. The CDR3: CASRTGQGATNEKLFF. CDR3 coding DNA: TGCGCCAGCAGAACGGGACAGGGCGCAACTAATGAAAAACTGTTTTTT.

The V and J genes are TRBV24-1 and TRBJ2-2; tentative D call: TRBD1 (6 bases). In germline, CDR1 is KGHDR, CDR2 SFDVKD. The CDR3 is 15 amino acids. Trimming pared 3 bases from V and 6 bases from J, leaving 13 bases between. CDR3 region: CATSDGNRVPGELFF. The CDR3, as DNA: TGTGCCACCAGTGATGGGAACAGGGTCCCCGGGGAGCTGTTTTTT.

The rearrangement links TRBV19 to TRBJ2-7, with D maybe TRBD1 (6 bases). With 5 bases removed from V and 4 bases from J, the gap between germline ends came to 9 bases. There are 12 residues in the CDR3. Germline V lookup: CDR1 LNHDA, CDR2 SQIVND (reference sequence). CDR3 protein: CASSPQGYEQYF. CDR3 DNA sequence: TGTGCCAGTAGTCCCCAGGGGTACGAGCAGTACTTC.

The chain employs TRBV2 and TRBJ2-3, with 13 bases aligning to TRBD2. The germline V gene encodes CDR1 SNHLY and CDR2 FYNNEI. The CDR3 is made up of 17 amino acids. V shed 7 bases, J shed 5 bases, and the junction held 12 bases outside the gene matches. For the CDR3, the DNA is TGTGCCAGCACCCTCCCCGGGACTAGCGGGGTAGGAGATACGCAGTATTTT. This codes for CASTLPGTSGVGDTQYF.

The chain is built from TRBV5-1 and TRBJ1-2; D may be TRBD1 (5 bases). The germline V and J ends were trimmed by 3 bases and 2 bases, with 11 bases remaining between them. CDR1 is SGHRS, CDR2 YFSETQ, per germline. The CDR3 runs 14 residues. CDR3 protein: CASSSSQGNYGYTF. The CDR3 DNA is TGCGCCAGCAGCTCTTCGCAGGGAAACTATGGCTACACCTTC.